These T cell receptor beta chains were read from a single sample in a study of control samples from healthy donors and cancer patients. Sequencing used immunoSEQ multiplex PCR; TCRdb keeps in-frame clones, though not all of them. The repertoire includes about 120,000 clones, about 93% of them detected once, and roughly 2.5% sits in the top ten. Sequencing input: blood. The receptors originated from a man aged 25 to 40 in good health. CDR3s include the opening cysteine and the closing phenylalanine or tryptophan. D genes are given only for firm matches. Clone size is shown for a subset of rows, as once, few, many or a class of expanded clone.

d_call	v_call	j_call	clone_size	cdr3_aa	cdr3_nt
NA	TRBV6-5	TRBJ2-1	NA	CASSYSNRDEQFF	TGTGCCAGCAGTTACTCGAACAGAGATGAGCAGTTCTTC
NA	TRBV7-8	TRBJ1-4	NA	CASSYGQGQKLFF	TGTGCCAGCAGCTATGGCCAGGGGCAAAAACTGTTTTTT
NA	TRBV12-2	TRBJ2-6	NA	CASRLEGRPGQGSSGANVLTF	TGTGCAAGTCGCTTAGAAGGACGCCCGGGACAGGGGAGCTCTGGGGCCAACGTCCTGACTTTC
TRBD1	TRBV5-1	TRBJ1-3	NA	CASSTGQVENTIYF	TGCGCCAGCAGCACGGGACAGGTGGAAAACACCATATATTTT
TRBD1	TRBV19	TRBJ2-2	NA	CASIGTGRNTGELFF	TGTGCCTCAATCGGGACAGGCCGCAACACCGGGGAGCTGTTTTTT
NA	TRBV6-1	TRBJ1-1	NA	CASSERGRKDTEAFF	TGTGCCAGCAGTGAAAGGGGACGTAAGGACACTGAAGCTTTCTTT
NA	TRBV5-1	TRBJ1-6	NA	CASGLALNNSPLHF	TGCGCCAGCGGCTTGGCGTTGAATAATTCACCCCTCCACTTT
NA	TRBV5-5	TRBJ2-3	once	CASSLYRVRGSTDTQYF	TGTGCCAGCAGCTTGTACCGGGTCAGGGGTAGCACAGATACGCAGTATTTT
TRBD2	TRBV6-2/TRBV6-3	TRBJ2-1	NA	CASSLLAGTLRSSYNEQFF	TGTGCCAGCAGTCTCCTAGCGGGGACACTCCGGAGCTCCTACAATGAGCAGTTCTTC
NA	TRBV2	TRBJ1-2	NA	CASSNRNRLYGYTF	TGTGCCAGCAGTAATAGAAACCGGCTTTATGGCTACACCTTC
NA	TRBV24-1	TRBJ1-6	NA	CATSDGPSSPLHF	TGTGCCACCAGTGATGGCCCCTCTTCACCCCTCCACTTT
TRBD1	TRBV7-9	TRBJ1-3	NA	CASSPPRDRGLDTIYF	TGTGCCAGCAGCCCCCCCAGGGACAGGGGGCTGGACACCATATATTTT
NA	TRBV4-1	TRBJ2-7	NA	CASSQDQAGSYEQYF	TGCGCCAGCAGCCAAGATCAGGCAGGGTCCTACGAGCAGTACTTC
NA	TRBV7-2	TRBJ1-2	NA	CASRGPAGIYGYTF	TGTGCCAGCAGAGGTCCCGCGGGGATATATGGCTACACCTTC
TRBD1	TRBV5-1	TRBJ1-6	NA	CASSQGRGRSPLHF	TGCGCCAGCAGCCAAGGGAGGGGGCGATCACCCCTCCACTTT
NA	TRBV5-1	TRBJ1-2	NA	CASSLESVAYGYTF	TGCGCCAGCAGCTTGGAGTCTGTGGCCTATGGCTACACCTTC
TRBD1	TRBV28	TRBJ1-4	NA	CASSLFRGTGGRSNEKLFF	TGTGCCAGCAGTTTATTTCGAGGGACAGGGGGTCGGAGTAATGAAAAACTGTTTTTT
NA	TRBV5-5	TRBJ1-2	NA	CASSLGPTANYGYTF	TGTGCCAGCAGCCTGGGTCCGACGGCCAACTATGGCTACACCTTC
NA	TRBV30	TRBJ1-2	NA	CAWSAPRGRHYGYTF	TGTGCCTGGAGTGCCCCGCGAGGTCGTCACTATGGCTACACCTTC
NA	TRBV5-5	TRBJ1-1	NA	CASSLIRTLNTEAFF	TGTGCCAGCAGCTTAATCCGGACACTGAACACTGAAGCTTTCTTT
TRBD1	TRBV18	TRBJ2-1	NA	CASSPPYGQGANEQFF	TGTGCCAGCTCACCACCGTACGGGCAGGGGGCAAATGAGCAGTTCTTC
TRBD1	TRBV9	TRBJ1-2	NA	CASSGDRGYTF	TGTGCCAGCAGCGGGGACAGGGGCTACACCTTC
TRBD1	TRBV10-3	TRBJ1-1	NA	CAIRGQGNTEAFF	TGTGCCATCAGGGGACAGGGAAACACTGAAGCTTTCTTT
TRBD1	TRBV5-1	TRBJ1-5	NA	CASSLNGLGGPQPQHF	TGCGCCAGCAGCTTGAATGGATTAGGGGGCCCTCAGCCCCAGCATTTT
NA	TRBV9	TRBJ1-5	NA	CASSATDGSNQPQHF	TGTGCCAGCAGCGCTACGGATGGGAGCAATCAGCCCCAGCATTTT
NA	TRBV11-1	TRBJ1-1	NA	CASIGRGTTKAFF	TGTGCCAGCATCGGGAGGGGCACAACTAAAGCTTTCTTT
NA	TRBV10-2	TRBJ2-5	NA	CASSGRYQETQYF	TGCGCCAGCAGTGGCCGGTATCAAGAGACCCAGTACTTC
NA	TRBV28	TRBJ1-4	NA	CASSNRVRGEKLFF	TGTGCCAGCAGTAACCGGGTCCGGGGTGAAAAACTGTTTTTT
TRBD1	TRBV28	TRBJ1-2	NA	CASIPPKQGEINGYTF	TGTGCCAGCATACCCCCTAAACAGGGGGAGATCAATGGCTACACCTTC
NA	TRBV11-2	TRBJ1-2	NA	CASSHPPQSNYGYTF	TGTGCCAGCAGTCACCCCCCGCAAAGCAACTATGGCTACACCTTC
NA	TRBV27	TRBJ2-3	once	CASSLSLMRKIVFDTDTQYF	TGTGCCAGCAGTTTATCGTTGATGAGGAAAATCGTCTTCGACACAGATACGCAGTATTTT
TRBD2	TRBV4-2	TRBJ2-5	NA	CASSPLGTGGEETQYF	TGTGCCAGCAGCCCACTTGGTACGGGGGGTGAAGAGACCCAGTACTTC
NA	TRBV7-8	TRBJ1-6	NA	CAISAGFSNSPLHF	TGTGCCATCTCGGCGGGATTCAGTAATTCACCCCTCCACTTT
TRBD1	TRBV6-4	TRBJ1-2	NA	CASSDSTGGGYTF	TGTGCCAGCAGTGACTCGACAGGGGGTGGCTACACCTTC
NA	TRBV6-5	TRBJ1-2	NA	CASSREGGYGYTF	TGTGCCAGCAGCCGAGAGGGGGGCTATGGCTACACCTTC
NA	TRBV20-1	TRBJ1-2	NA	CSASIREPSALNYGYTF	TGCAGTGCCAGTATAAGGGAGCCGTCGGCACTTAACTATGGCTACACCTTC
NA	TRBV10-1	TRBJ1-5	NA	CASSLLRGISNQPQHF	TGCGCCAGCAGTCTCCTACGGGGGATTAGCAATCAGCCCCAGCATTTT
TRBD1	TRBV7-6	TRBJ2-5	NA	CASSLDGRGLKAVETQYF	TGTGCCAGCAGCTTAGACGGTAGGGGGCTAAAGGCGGTCGAGACCCAGTACTTC
NA	TRBV9	TRBJ1-2	NA	CASSVGGGAEGYTF	TGTGCCAGCAGCGTAGGTGGGGGCGCGGAGGGCTACACCTTC
TRBD2	TRBV6-2/TRBV6-3	TRBJ2-3	NA	CASSLGLAGGEDTQYF	TGTGCCAGCAGCTTGGGACTAGCGGGGGGGGAGGATACGCAGTATTTT
TRBD1	TRBV24-1	TRBJ1-2	NA	CATSHLTGQDNYGYTF	TGTGCCACCAGCCACTTAACGGGACAGGATAACTATGGCTACACCTTC
TRBD1	TRBV28	TRBJ1-1	NA	CASSQGVTEAFF	TGTGCCAGCAGTCAGGGGGTGACTGAAGCTTTCTTT
TRBD1	TRBV7-2	TRBJ1-2	NA	CASSLRQGPTYGYTF	TGTGCCAGCAGCTTGAGACAGGGGCCTACTTATGGCTACACCTTC
NA	TRBV6-5	TRBJ1-1	NA	CASWGVDTEAFF	TGTGCCAGCTGGGGGGTGGACACTGAAGCTTTCTTT
NA	TRBV5-8	TRBJ2-5	NA	CASHRIRGETQYF	TGTGCCAGCCACCGGATTCGCGGAGAGACCCAGTACTTC
NA	TRBV6-6	TRBJ1-5	few	CASSPRNSAYSNQPQHF	TGTGCCAGCAGTCCCCGTAACAGCGCTTATAGCAATCAGCCCCAGCATTTT
NA	TRBV2	TRBJ1-1	NA	CASSGGRGTEAFF	TGTGCCAGCAGCGGGGGGCGTGGCACTGAAGCTTTCTTT
NA	TRBV3-1/TRBV3-2	TRBJ2-1	NA	CASSHGTPNEQFF	TGTGCCAGCAGCCATGGCACTCCAAATGAGCAGTTCTTC
NA	TRBV6-2/TRBV6-3	TRBJ1-5	NA	CASSYGNNQPQHF	TGTGCCAGCAGTTACGGTAACAATCAGCCCCAGCATTTT
NA	TRBV7-2	TRBJ1-1	NA	CASSLVSGAMNTEAFF	TGTGCCAGCAGCTTAGTCTCAGGTGCTATGAACACTGAAGCTTTCTTT
TRBD2	TRBV6-6	TRBJ2-2	NA	CASSFSGGNTGELFF	TGTGCCAGCAGTTTCAGCGGGGGGAACACCGGGGAGCTGTTTTTT
TRBD1	TRBV6-5	TRBJ1-2	NA	CASTRGGAGYGYTF	TGTGCCAGCACAAGAGGGGGCGCAGGCTATGGCTACACCTTC
TRBD1	TRBV2	TRBJ1-2	NA	CASSAGEGATYGYTF	TGTGCCAGCAGCGCGGGGGAGGGGGCTACCTATGGCTACACCTTC
TRBD1	TRBV25-1	TRBJ2-5	NA	CASSRTGTREETQYF	TGTGCCAGCAGTAGGACAGGGACGCGGGAAGAGACCCAGTACTTC
NA	TRBV6-4	TRBJ1-2	NA	CASSATPNRVGDGYTF	TGTGCCAGCAGTGCCACCCCAAACCGGGTGGGGGATGGCTACACCTTC
TRBD1	TRBV15	TRBJ2-1	NA	CATSRGNRGTDEQFF	TGTGCCACCAGCAGGGGAAACAGGGGTACGGATGAGCAGTTCTTC